The clone carrying this T cell receptor (beta chain) appeared a few times. The sample is drawn from a study of beta chain features in type 1 diabetes. The V gene's germline CDR1 is MGHDK and CDR2 SYGVNS. This CDR3 has 16 residues. The ends lost 1 base at V and 4 bases at J; junction bases unmatched: 5. As every portion of the isolated RNA was reverse transcribed, the sequencing read expressed TCRB transcripts. Sequencing was performed with immunoSEQ multiplex PCR; in TCRdb, only in-frame clones are kept and a portion is missing. Of 500,000 to 700,000 clones detected, about 14% appear once; the ten largest clones hold 0.093%.

Source material: naive CD4+ T cells from blood. This receptor was identified in a man between 18 and 35 years old in good health. The gene calls are TRBV25-1 and TRBJ2-2; 8 bases agree with TRBD2. Here the CDR3 DNA reads TGTGCCAGCAGTGAATTCGGGCTAGCGGGCACCGGGGAGCTGTTTTTT. This translates into CASSEFGLAGTGELFF. Based on the CDR3 plus reference TRBV25-1 and TRBJ2-2, the full variable domain is EADIYQTPRYLVIGTGKKITLECSQTMGHDKMYWYQQDPGMELHLIHYSYGVNSTEKGDLSSESTVSRIRTEHFPLTLESARPSHTSQYLCASSEFGLAGTGELFFGEGSRLTVL.